Listed here are 23 T cell receptor beta chains from one sample, sequenced in a study of blood T cell repertoires in COVID-19. Sequenced by immunoSEQ multiplex PCR; TCRdb stores in-frame clones only, minus some. This sample has under 200,000 clones, with around 84% found just once. The material sequenced was PBMCs or T cells enriched from blood (not recorded which). These receptors originate from a woman aged 45-60 years who had recovered from COVID-19.

This clone appeared many times. The V call is TRBV11-3, the J call TRBJ1-5, with D possibly matching TRBD1 (5 bases). The CDR3 has 13 residues. Trimming left V 5 bases short and J 6 bases short, with 11 bases between. Germline values: CDR1 SGHNT, CDR2 YENEEA. The CDR3 is CASSPRQGQPQHF. The CDR3 DNA sequence: TGTGCCAGCAGCCCCCGGCAGGGTCAGCCCCAGCATTTT.

This chain connects TRBV5-1 to TRBJ1-2, with TRBD1 matching 7 bases. The V segment lost 0 bases and the J segment 0 bases; nucleotides outside the gene matches: 8. There are 17 residues in the CDR3. CDR1 is SGHRS and CDR2 is YFSETQ in the germline V gene. The CDR3 spells CASSLVTGATANYGYTF. The DNA of the CDR3 is TGCGCCAGCAGCTTGGTTACAGGGGCCACGGCTAACTATGGCTACACCTTC.

The rearrangement joins TRBV6-5 to TRBJ1-3; D possibly corresponds to TRBD1 (5 bases). This CDR3 spans 14 amino acids. Germline CDR1 MNHEY, CDR2 SVGAGI. Trimming left V 0 bases short and J 3 bases short, with 6 bases between. The DNA of the CDR3 is TGTGCCAGCAGTTACTCGGGACTTGGAAACACCATATATTTT. Amino acids: CASSYSGLGNTIYF.

This chain links TRBV19 with TRBJ1-2; 7 positions agree with TRBD1. CDR3 size: 14 residues. Germline V CDR1 and CDR2: LNHDA, SQIVND (reference sequence). The ends lost 9 bases at V and 6 bases at J; junction bases unmatched: 13. CDR3 in DNA: TGTGCCAGCACCCAGGGGGAAGGGAGGCATGGCTACACCTTC. This encodes CASTQGEGRHGYTF.

The chain carries TRBV5-1 and TRBJ2-1; TRBD2 matches 16 bases. V was pared by 4 bases and J by 12 bases, with 7 bases of the junction left unmatched. CDR1 SGHRS and CDR2 YFSETQ come from the germline V gene. The CDR3 runs 15 residues. This CDR3 is CASSQGLAGGLGQFF. The DNA for the CDR3 is TGCGCCAGCAGCCAGGGACTAGCGGGAGGGCTCGGGCAGTTCTTC.

The chain employs TRBV27 and TRBJ1-6; weak D call: TRBD1 (6 bases). Looked up from germline, CDR1 is MNHEY and CDR2 is SMNVEV (reference sequence). Trimming removed 3 bases at V and 2 bases at J, with 23 bases between. The CDR3 consists of 20 residues. In DNA form, the CDR3 reads TGTGCCAGCAGTTTCGCGGGGGGCCAGGGGCAGGCTCCCTATAATTCACCCCTCCACTTT. It codes for CASSFAGGQGQAPYNSPLHF.

V usage is TRBV11-2 and J usage is TRBJ1-1; D ambiguous. The germline gives CDR1 SGHAT, CDR2 FQNNGV. The CDR3 consists of 14 residues. V was cut by 1 base and J by 4 bases, with 10 bases left in between. The chain's CDR3 is CASSLGGTATEAFF. DNA of the CDR3: TGTGCCAGCAGCTTAGGAGGCACGGCCACTGAAGCTTTCTTT.

This chain uses TRBV7-3 with TRBJ2-1, with 9 bases aligning to TRBD2. This CDR3 has 16 residues. With V trimmed by 5 bases and J by 9 bases, 14 bases remained unmatched. Germline V lookup: CDR1 SGHTA, CDR2 FQGTGA. CDR3 bases: TGTGCCAGCAGCATTGATCCGGGACTAGCTATGGGTGAGCAGTTCTTC. Its translation is CASSIDPGLAMGEQFF.

The chain couples TRBV10-3 to TRBJ2-2; perhaps TRBD1 as D (6 bases). CDR1 is ENHRY and CDR2 is SYGVKD in the germline V gene. V lost 0 bases, J lost 2 bases, and 10 bases lay in between. The CDR3 has 16 amino acids. CDR3 DNA: TGTGCCATCAGTGAGTCAACAGGGCTCAACACCGGGGAGCTGTTTTTT. Residues: CAISESTGLNTGELFF.

The chain couples TRBV24-1 to TRBJ2-7, with a tentative D call TRBD1 (6 bases). The V gene's germline CDR1 is KGHDR and CDR2 SFDVKD. V gave up 5 bases and J gave up 5 bases, with 12 bases separating them. The CDR3 runs 13 residues. DNA for the CDR3: TGTGCCACCAGTGGGCGGACAGCGCACGAGCAGTACTTC. Amino acids: CATSGRTAHEQYF.

Note on this clone: The germline gene is not matched at one end of the junction; a read error may be the cause. The V call is TRBV14, the J call TRBJ1-2; the D gene is possibly TRBD1 (5 bases). Germline V gene data show CDR1 as SGHDN and CDR2 as FVKESK. The CDR3 extends over 13 amino acids. The CDR3 region has the DNA TGTGCCAGCAGACAAGGGGAAGCGGGCGGCTACACCTTC. It codes for CASRQGEAGGYTF.

Remarks on this clone: At one end the junction does not follow the germline gene, possibly because of a read error. The chain couples TRBV29-1 to TRBJ2-1; D is uncertain. The CDR3 sequence is 12 residues long. Germline V gives CDR1 SQVTM, CDR2 ANQGSEA. Here the CDR3 reads CSVPLRYNEQFF. The DNA of the CDR3 is TGCAGCGTTCCTCTCAGGTACAATGAACAGTTCTTC.

This chain connects TRBV5-1 to TRBJ1-3; 9 nucleotides agree with TRBD1. Germline CDR1 SGHRS, CDR2 YFSETQ. With 4 bases clipped from V and 1 base from J, the junction kept 6 bases outside the gene matches. The CDR3 length is 16 residues. The DNA for the CDR3 is TGCGCCAGCAGCCCTACGACAGGGGGATCTGGAAACACCATATATTTT. It encodes CASSPTTGGSGNTIYF.

In its sample, this clone was seen a few times. The chain carries TRBV28 and TRBJ1-1; TRBD1 is a possible D gene (5 bases). Germline V gene lookup returns CDR1 MDHEN and CDR2 SYDVKM. CDR3 length: 17 residues. The V gene lost 2 bases and the J gene lost 3 bases, with 19 bases spanning the gap. CDR3 amino acids: CASSLAWGRGYYTEAFF. The DNA for the CDR3 is TGTGCCAGCAGTTTAGCCTGGGGGAGGGGTTATTACACTGAAGCTTTCTTT.

The rearrangement joins TRBV7-9 to TRBJ2-2, with D maybe TRBD1 (7 bases). Germline CDR1 is SEHNR and CDR2 is FQNEAQ (reference sequence). This CDR3 region has 18 residues. V was shortened by 5 bases and J by 6 bases, with 25 bases between the two germline ends. DNA of the CDR3: TGTGCCAGCAGCCCCATGGGGGGAGCCGACAGGGCGGCCGGGGAGCTGTTTTTT. Its protein is CASSPMGGADRAAGELFF.

The table lists this clone with a count of one. The rearrangement joins TRBV6-5 to TRBJ1-2, with a tentative D call TRBD1 (6 bases). The CDR3 runs to 14 residues. The germline CDR1 and CDR2 sequences are MNHEY and SVGAGI. Trimming shortened V by 5 bases and J by 1 base, and 11 bases separated the two germline ends. CDR3 region: CASSIDRSNYGYTF. The CDR3 DNA reads as TGTGCCAGCAGTATCGACAGGAGTAACTATGGCTACACCTTC.

V is TRBV6-5 and J is TRBJ1-2, with 8 positions matching TRBD1. The germline CDR1 and CDR2 sequences are MNHEY and SVGAGI. The CDR3 contains 13 residues. J lost 6 bases, V lost 6 bases, and 6 bases had no gene match. The CDR3, as DNA: TGTGCCAGCAGCAGATGGACAGGGAATGGCTACACCTTC. It codes for CASSRWTGNGYTF.

The V gene is TRBV7-2, the J gene TRBJ1-4, with 7 bases that match TRBD1. This CDR3 comprises 16 residues. Trimming removed 2 bases from V and 0 bases from J; junction bases left unmatched: 3. The germline CDR1 and CDR2 sequences are SGHTA and FQGNSA. CDR3 residues: CASSLPRGTTNEKLFF. The CDR3 DNA reads TGTGCCAGCAGCTTACCCAGGGGGACAACTAATGAAAAACTGTTTTTT. The full variable domain, in which reference TRBV7-2 and TRBJ1-4 provide the parts outside the CDR3, is GAGVSQSPSNKVTEKGKDVELRCDPISGHTALYWYRQSLGQGLEFLIYFQGNSAPDKSGLPSDRFSAERTGGSVSTLTIQRTQQEDSAVYLCASSLPRGTTNEKLFFGSGTQLSVL.

The V call is TRBV19, the J call TRBJ2-1; 11 positions match TRBD1. The CDR3 runs to 16 residues. Per germline, CDR1 LNHDA and CDR2 SQIVND (reference sequence). Germline trimming cut 2 bases from V and 7 bases from J; bases unmatched to any gene: 7. The CDR3 loop is CASSIRDRGKRNEQFF. In DNA, the CDR3 is TGTGCCAGTAGTATAAGGGACAGGGGGAAACGGAATGAGCAGTTCTTC.

In regard to this clone: The junction shows a germline mismatch at one end, possibly a read error. The gene calls are TRBV4-2 and TRBJ2-2; TRBD2 matches at 8 bases. This CDR3 is 17 amino acids long. CDR1 and CDR2 (germline): LGHNA, YNFKEQ. The CDR3 reads CASSKESLSGSPGELFF. In nucleotides, the CDR3 is TGTGCCAGCAGCAAAGAAAGTCTAAGCGGGAGCCCCGGGGAGCTGTTTTTT.

The chain recombines TRBV29-1 with TRBJ1-5; possibly TRBD1 for D (5 bases). There are 12 residues in the CDR3. Trimming took 8 bases from V and 4 from J, leaving 12 bases between them. Per germline, CDR1 SQVTM and CDR2 ANQGSEA. CDR3 sequence: CSTQDGNQPQHF. The CDR3 DNA is TGCAGCACACAGGACGGTAATCAGCCCCAGCATTTT.

The V call is TRBV3-1 (or the pseudogene TRBV3-2), the J call TRBJ2-2; D unclear. Germline loops: CDR1 LGHDT, CDR2 YNNKEL (reference sequence). CDR3 length: 14 residues. V lost 1 base to trimming and J lost 3 bases, with 6 bases between them. CDR3 sequence: CASSQAPDTGELFF. The CDR3 DNA is TGTGCCAGCAGCCAAGCGCCAGACACCGGGGAGCTGTTTTTT.

The chain carries TRBV18 and TRBJ1-1; no clear D gene. Germline lookup yields CDR1 KGHSH and CDR2 LQKENI. This CDR3 contains 16 residues. The V gene lost 3 bases and the J gene lost 4 bases, with 18 bases spanning the gap. CDR3 DNA sequence: TGTGCCAGCTCACCCTCCCCACCCACCGCGGGCACTGAAGCTTTCTTT. Its protein is CASSPSPPTAGTEAFF.